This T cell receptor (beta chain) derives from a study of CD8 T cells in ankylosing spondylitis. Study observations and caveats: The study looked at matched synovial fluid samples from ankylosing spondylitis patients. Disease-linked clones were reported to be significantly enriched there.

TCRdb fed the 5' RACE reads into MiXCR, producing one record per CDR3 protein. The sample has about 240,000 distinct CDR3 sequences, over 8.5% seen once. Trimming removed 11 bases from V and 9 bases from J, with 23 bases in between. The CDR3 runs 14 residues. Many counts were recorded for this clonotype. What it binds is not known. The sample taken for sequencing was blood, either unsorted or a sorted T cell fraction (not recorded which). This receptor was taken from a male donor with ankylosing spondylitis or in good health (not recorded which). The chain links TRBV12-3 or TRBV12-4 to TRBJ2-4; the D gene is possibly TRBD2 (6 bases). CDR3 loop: CAAAVGGSKGIQYF. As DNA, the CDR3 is TGTGCCGCAGCAGTGGGGGGATCGAAGGGCATTCAGTACTTC.